Listed here are 7 T cell receptor beta chains from one sample, sequenced in a study of Graves' ophthalmopathy and Graves' hyperthyroidism. As the template, RNA transcripts were used to amplify TCR beta CDR3 regions. First-round RT-PCR relied on HTBI primers, and a second-round multiplex PCR came next. One entry per CDR3 protein results from TCRdb running MiXCR on the multiplex PCR reads. The table records over a million distinct CDR3 sequences, around a third of them present only once. Sequenced material: peripheral blood or thyroid tissue (not recorded which). The receptors derive from an adult man with Graves' hyperthyroidism.

This clonotype was recorded at least ten times. The chain carries TRBV20-1 and TRBJ2-6, with 7 bases matching TRBD1. The CDR3 covers 15 residues. V shed 5 bases, J shed 0 bases, and the junction held 4 bases outside the gene matches. Germline-derived CDR1 and CDR2 are DFQATT and SNEGSKA (reference sequence). This chain's CDR3 is CSARQGNSGANVLTF. The CDR3 region has the DNA TGCAGTGCTCGACAGGGCAACTCTGGGGCCAACGTCCTGACTTTC.

This chain uses TRBV7-9 with TRBJ2-6; 8 bases map to TRBD2. The germline V gene encodes CDR1 SEHNR and CDR2 FQNEAQ (reference sequence). The CDR3 is 16 residues long. V lost 8 bases, J lost 4 bases, and 10 bases stayed unmatched. CDR3 coding DNA: TGTGCCAGCCAAAAGGCGGGGGGATACGGGGCCAACGTCCTGACTTTC. Its translation: CASQKAGGYGANVLTF.

This clonotype was picked up many times. The chain carries TRBV9 and TRBJ1-2, with 8 bases fitting TRBD1. Per the germline V gene, CDR1 is SGDLS and CDR2 is YYNGEE. The V and J ends lost 3 bases and 7 bases, in that order; junction bases with no gene match: 2. CDR3 length: 12 amino acids. In nucleotides, the CDR3 is TGTGCCAGCAGCGACAGGGGGTCTGGCTACACCTTC. It is translated as CASSDRGSGYTF.

The chain uses TRBV12-3 or TRBV12-4 and TRBJ1-5, with a possible D match to TRBD1 (5 bases). The CDR3 has 14 residues. V was cut by 5 bases and J by 7 bases, with 15 bases left in between. The CDR3, as DNA: TGTGCCAGCAGTCCCGGGACTCTCGGACAGCCCCAGCATTTT. Amino acid sequence: CASSPGTLGQPQHF.

The chain couples TRBV7-9 to TRBJ2-5, with 11 nucleotides matching TRBD2. This CDR3 has 16 amino acids. From germline, CDR1 is SEHNR and CDR2 FQNEAQ (reference sequence). The trim removed 5 bases at V and 3 bases at J, leaving 8 bases unmatched. Here the CDR3 DNA reads TGTGCCAGCAGCGGGGCTAGCGGGAGGAATGAAGAGACCCAGTACTTC. Amino acid sequence: CASSGASGRNEETQYF.

This clonotype has a handful of counts. The genes are TRBV19 and TRBJ2-7; tentatively, D is TRBD1 or TRBD2 (6 bases each). V lost 5 bases and J 6 bases, leaving 11 bases between the germline ends. This CDR3 has 12 residues. Germline CDR1 LNHDA, CDR2 SQIVND (reference sequence). The CDR3 sequence is CASSEGGGEQYF. The CDR3 DNA is TGTGCCAGTAGTGAGGGGGGCGGCGAGCAGTACTTC.

The chain carries TRBV28 and TRBJ2-7; 7 bases map to TRBD1. Trimming took 10 bases from V and 2 from J; bases not matched to a gene: 8. CDR1 and CDR2 (germline): MDHEN, SYDVKM. The length of the CDR3 is 13 residues. This chain's CDR3 is CATQTDRTYEQYF. The CDR3 DNA reads as TGTGCCACCCAAACGGACAGGACCTACGAGCAGTACTTC.